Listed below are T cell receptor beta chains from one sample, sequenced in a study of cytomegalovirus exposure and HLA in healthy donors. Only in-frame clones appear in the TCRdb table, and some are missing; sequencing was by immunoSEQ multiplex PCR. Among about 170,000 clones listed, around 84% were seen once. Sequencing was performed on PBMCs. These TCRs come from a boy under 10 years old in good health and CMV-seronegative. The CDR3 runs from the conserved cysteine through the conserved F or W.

CDR3: CASRPGQGFPEAFF
V: TRBV28
J: TRBJ1-1

CDR3: CASSLWLAIGGGSSYNEQFF
V: TRBV7-8
J: TRBJ2-1

CDR3: CASSSPRVSEQFF
V: TRBV7-9
J: TRBJ2-1

CDR3: CASSLTGIGSGYTF
V: TRBV25-1
J: TRBJ1-2

CDR3: CASSLSGTAGGYTF
V: TRBV5-1
J: TRBJ1-2

CDR3: CASRSGASGRLAYEQYF
V: TRBV13
J: NA

CDR3: CASSSWTGQETQYF
V: TRBV7-2
J: TRBJ2-5

CDR3: CSSRQGTLNGYTF
V: TRBV7-9
J: TRBJ1-2

CDR3: CASSPSPLGDEQFF
V: TRBV7-9
J: TRBJ2-1

CDR3: CASSYRPAGETQYF
V: TRBV11-2
J: TRBJ2-5

CDR3: CASSQGQGNTEAFF
V: TRBV28
J: TRBJ1-1

CDR3: CASRTGNTGELFF
V: TRBV12-2
J: TRBJ2-2

CDR3: CATSRDGGNNEQFF
V: TRBV15
J: TRBJ2-1

CDR3: CASSLSNPRYNQPQHF
V: TRBV27
J: TRBJ1-5

CDR3: CASGLRGGRYRTDTQYF
V: TRBV5-1
J: TRBJ2-3

CDR3: CASSLGQGGYEQYF
V: TRBV28
J: TRBJ2-7

CDR3: CASSSPGGQDTIYF
V: TRBV28
J: TRBJ1-3

CDR3: CASSLSGRKNEQFF
V: TRBV27
J: TRBJ2-1

CDR3: CASSLSAGGTDTQYF
V: TRBV27
J: TRBJ2-3

CDR3: CASSSPGQGTYEQYF
V: TRBV5-4
J: TRBJ2-7

CDR3: CASSQSWTGRESGEQFF
V: TRBV28
J: TRBJ2-1

CDR3: CASRGDRQGGYTF
V: TRBV27
J: TRBJ1-2

CDR3: CASSLAGHSNTEAFF
V: TRBV7-8
J: TRBJ1-1

CDR3: CASSLELAVSYEQYF
V: TRBV7-2
J: TRBJ2-7